These 10 T cell receptor beta chains were all obtained from the same sample, sequenced in a study of blood T cell repertoires in COVID-19 (dated by TCRdb to 2020 to 2021). Libraries were built with the immunoSEQ multiplex PCR assay. TCRdb took over this immuneACCESS table, retaining in-frame rearrangements with V and J assigned. Such tables are incomplete; in checked studies, under half of the missing clones stem from an unresolved V gene, and the remainder is unexplained. This sample comprises 65,000 to 95,000 clones, 70% to 90% of them detected only once. 2.5% to 3% of the sample goes to the ten largest clones. The specimen sequenced was peripheral blood. These receptors originate from a man in his 70s with active or convalescent COVID-19.

The V gene is TRBV27, the J gene TRBJ1-1; 7 nucleotides agree with TRBD1. Germline V gene sequence: CDR1 MNHEY, CDR2 SMNVEV (reference sequence). J gave up 1 base and V 5 bases, and 10 bases lay outside the gene matches. This CDR3 is built from 16 residues. The DNA for the CDR3 is TGTGCCAGCAGTGTTGGGACAGCCTCTCGGAACACTGAAGCTTTCTTT. It yields the protein CASSVGTASRNTEAFF.

The V and J genes are TRBV5-1 and TRBJ2-2; the D gene is possibly TRBD1 (5 bases). Trimming took off 4 bases at V and 0 bases at J, with 10 bases between the two ends. This CDR3 spans 15 amino acids. The germline gives CDR1 SGHRS, CDR2 YFSETQ. CDR3 amino acids: CASSLTVTNTGELFF. The CDR3 nucleotides read TGCGCCAGCAGCCTGACAGTAACGAACACCGGGGAGCTGTTTTTT.

This clone was counted a few times. V usage is TRBV18 and J usage is TRBJ1-4, with D perhaps TRBD1 (5 bases). Deletions cut 3 bases from V and 8 bases from J, with 13 bases between. Germline loops: CDR1 KGHSH, CDR2 LQKENI. CDR3 length: 14 residues. In nucleotides, the CDR3 is TGTGCCAGCTCACCTTCGGGTTGGGGCGAAAAACTGTTTTTT. Translation gives CASSPSGWGEKLFF.

This chain connects TRBV7-6 to TRBJ2-1; 9 nucleotides align to TRBD2. Germline V gene lookup returns CDR1 SGHVS and CDR2 FNYEAQ. V was clipped by 5 bases and J by 4 bases; unmatched bases: 9. The CDR3 extends over 16 amino acids. Here the CDR3 reads CASSRTGTSSYNEQFF. Here the CDR3 DNA reads TGTGCCAGCAGCAGGACCGGGACTAGCAGTTACAATGAGCAGTTCTTC.

Of note for this clone: Compared with germline, one end of the junction differs, possibly owing to a read error. CDR3 DNA sequence: TGTGCCAGTAGTCCTAGACAGGGTTTAGATATGCAGTATTTT. It codes for CASSPRQGLDMQYF. The rearrangement joins TRBV19 to TRBJ2-3, with 7 bases aligning to TRBD1. The CDR3 spans 14 residues. Germline CDR1 LNHDA, CDR2 SQIVND (reference sequence).

The CDR3 DNA is TGTGCCAGCAGCCCAGAGCCGACAGGGGGGGGGACTGGGGCCAACGTCCTGACTTTC. This codes for CASSPEPTGGGTGANVLTF. V is TRBV3-1 (or the pseudogene TRBV3-2) and J is TRBJ2-6; 9 positions agree with TRBD1. Germline V gives CDR1 LGHDT, CDR2 YNNKEL (reference sequence). The CDR3 length is 19 residues. With V trimmed by 4 bases and J by 2 bases, 12 bases remained unmatched.

The chain uses TRBV5-1 and TRBJ1-1; D ambiguous. V lost 4 bases and J lost 1, with 11 bases in between. The CDR3 spans 14 residues. Germline values: CDR1 SGHRS, CDR2 YFSETQ. This CDR3 reads CASSETSKNTEAFF. The CDR3 DNA is TGCGCCAGCAGCGAGACATCGAAGAACACTGAAGCTTTCTTT.

The chain has TRBV18 and TRBJ2-5, with TRBD1 matching 7 bases. This CDR3 has 14 residues. With 2 bases clipped from V and 3 bases from J, the junction kept 3 bases outside the gene matches. The germline CDR1 and CDR2 sequences are KGHSH and LQKENI. CDR3 DNA: TGTGCCAGCTCACCAATCGACAGGGAAGAGACCCAGTACTTC. Amino acids: CASSPIDREETQYF.

The chain combines TRBV30 with TRBJ2-7; a possible D gene is TRBD2 (5 bases). Trimming left V 1 base short and J 12 bases short, with 13 bases between. The CDR3 length is 11 residues. CDR1 is GTSNPN, CDR2 SVGIG, per germline (reference sequence). The CDR3 DNA reads TGTGCCTGGAGTGGCAGACGAGGGCCGTACTTC. This encodes CAWSGRRGPYF.

This clone was seen just once. The chain couples TRBV7-9 to TRBJ2-3; TRBD2 matches 8 bases. The CDR3 runs to 15 residues. The V gene end was trimmed by 1 base and the J gene end by 2 bases; junction bases not matched to a gene: 2. Germline V gene sequence: CDR1 SEHNR, CDR2 FQNEAQ (reference sequence). The CDR3 loop is CASSLGSGATDTQYF. The CDR3 coding sequence is TGTGCCAGCAGCTTAGGTAGCGGGGCCACAGATACGCAGTATTTT.